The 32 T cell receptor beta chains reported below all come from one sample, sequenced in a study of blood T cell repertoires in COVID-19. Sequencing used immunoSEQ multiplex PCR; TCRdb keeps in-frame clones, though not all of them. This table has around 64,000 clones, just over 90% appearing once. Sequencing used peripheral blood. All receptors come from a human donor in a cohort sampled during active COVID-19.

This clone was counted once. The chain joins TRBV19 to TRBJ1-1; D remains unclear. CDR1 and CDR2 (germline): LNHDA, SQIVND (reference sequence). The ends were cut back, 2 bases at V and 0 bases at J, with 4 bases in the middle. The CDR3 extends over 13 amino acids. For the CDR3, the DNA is TGTGCCAGTAGTATAACAGTGAACACTGAAGCTTTCTTT. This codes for CASSITVNTEAFF. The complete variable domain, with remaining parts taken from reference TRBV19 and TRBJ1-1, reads DGGITQSPKYLFRKEGQNVTLSCEQNLNHDAMYWYRQDPGQGLRLIYYSQIVNDFQKGDIAEGYSVSREKKESFPLTVTSAQKNPTAFYLCASSITVNTEAFFGQGTRLTVV.

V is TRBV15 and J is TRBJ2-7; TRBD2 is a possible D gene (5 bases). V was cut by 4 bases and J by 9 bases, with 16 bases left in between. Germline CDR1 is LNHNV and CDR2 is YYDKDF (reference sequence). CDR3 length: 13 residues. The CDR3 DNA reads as TGTGCCACCAGCACTAAAACGACGGCGGGGCAGTACTTC. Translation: CATSTKTTAGQYF.

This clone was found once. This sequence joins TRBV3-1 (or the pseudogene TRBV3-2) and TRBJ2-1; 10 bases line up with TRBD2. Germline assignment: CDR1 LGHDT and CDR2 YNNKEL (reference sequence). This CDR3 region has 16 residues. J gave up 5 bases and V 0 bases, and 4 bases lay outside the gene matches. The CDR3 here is CASSQEGLALDNEQFF. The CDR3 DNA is TGTGCCAGCAGCCAAGAGGGACTAGCGCTAGACAATGAGCAGTTCTTC.

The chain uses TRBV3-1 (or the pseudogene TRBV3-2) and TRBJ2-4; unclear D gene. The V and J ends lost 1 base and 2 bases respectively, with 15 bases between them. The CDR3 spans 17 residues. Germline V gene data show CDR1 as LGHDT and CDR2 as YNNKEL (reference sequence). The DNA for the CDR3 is TGTGCCAGCAGCCAAGTTGGGCCGGAAAGGCCCAAAAACATTCAGTACTTC. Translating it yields CASSQVGPERPKNIQYF.

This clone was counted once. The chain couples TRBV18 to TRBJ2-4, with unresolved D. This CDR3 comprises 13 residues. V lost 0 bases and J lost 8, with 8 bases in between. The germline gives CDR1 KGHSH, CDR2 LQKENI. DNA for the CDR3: TGTGCCAGCTCACCACCCAACATGGACATTCAGTACTTC. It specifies CASSPPNMDIQYF.

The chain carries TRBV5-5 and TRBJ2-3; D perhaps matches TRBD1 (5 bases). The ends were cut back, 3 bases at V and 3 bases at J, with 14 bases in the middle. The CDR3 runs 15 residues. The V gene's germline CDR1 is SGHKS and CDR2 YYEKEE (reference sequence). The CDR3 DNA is TGTGCCAGCAGCTCCTTAGCAGGGCTAACAGATACGCAGTATTTT. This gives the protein CASSSLAGLTDTQYF.

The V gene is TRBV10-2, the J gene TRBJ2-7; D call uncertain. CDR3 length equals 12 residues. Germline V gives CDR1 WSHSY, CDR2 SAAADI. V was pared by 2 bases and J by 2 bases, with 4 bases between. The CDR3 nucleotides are TGCGCCAGCAGTGAGCCGGCCTACGAGCAGTACTTC. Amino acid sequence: CASSEPAYEQYF.

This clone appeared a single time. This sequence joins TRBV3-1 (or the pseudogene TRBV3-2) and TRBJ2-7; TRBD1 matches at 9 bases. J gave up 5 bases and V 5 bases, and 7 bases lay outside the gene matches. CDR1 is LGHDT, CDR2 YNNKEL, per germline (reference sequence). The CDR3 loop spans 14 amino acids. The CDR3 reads CASSYGDRVHEQYF. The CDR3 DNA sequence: TGTGCCAGCAGCTATGGGGACAGGGTCCACGAGCAGTACTTC.

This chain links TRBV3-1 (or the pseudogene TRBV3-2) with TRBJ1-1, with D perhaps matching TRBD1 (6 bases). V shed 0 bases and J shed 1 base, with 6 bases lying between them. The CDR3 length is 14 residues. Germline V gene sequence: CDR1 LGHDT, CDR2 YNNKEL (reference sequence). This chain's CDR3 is CASSQEQGNTEAFF. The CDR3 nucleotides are TGTGCCAGCAGCCAAGAACAGGGGAACACTGAAGCTTTCTTT.

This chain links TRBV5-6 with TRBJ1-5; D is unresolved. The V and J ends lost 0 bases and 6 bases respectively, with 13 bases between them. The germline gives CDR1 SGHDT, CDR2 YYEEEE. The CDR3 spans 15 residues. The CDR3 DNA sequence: TGTGCCAGCAGCTTGGCGTCGGGAGTCCCTCAGCCCCAGCATTTT. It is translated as CASSLASGVPQPQHF.

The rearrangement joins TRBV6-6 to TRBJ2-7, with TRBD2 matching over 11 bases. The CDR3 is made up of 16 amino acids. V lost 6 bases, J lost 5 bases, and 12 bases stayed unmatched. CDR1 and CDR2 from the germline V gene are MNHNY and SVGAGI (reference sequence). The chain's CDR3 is CASRSGLAGSGDEQYF. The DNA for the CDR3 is TGTGCCAGCAGATCCGGACTAGCGGGCTCGGGGGACGAGCAGTACTTC.

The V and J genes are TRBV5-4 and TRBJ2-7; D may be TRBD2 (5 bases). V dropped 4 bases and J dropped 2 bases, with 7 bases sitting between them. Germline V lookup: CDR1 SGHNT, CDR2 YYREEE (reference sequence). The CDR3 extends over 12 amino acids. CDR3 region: CASSGSTYEQYF. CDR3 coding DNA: TGTGCCAGCAGCGGGAGCACCTACGAGCAGTACTTC.

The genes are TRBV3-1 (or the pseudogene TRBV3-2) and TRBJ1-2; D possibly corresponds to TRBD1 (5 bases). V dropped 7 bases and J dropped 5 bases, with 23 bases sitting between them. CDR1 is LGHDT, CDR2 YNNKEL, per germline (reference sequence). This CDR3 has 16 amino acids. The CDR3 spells CASTTTGYGGGYGYTF. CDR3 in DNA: TGTGCCAGCACCACGACGGGTTATGGGGGGGGATATGGCTACACCTTC.

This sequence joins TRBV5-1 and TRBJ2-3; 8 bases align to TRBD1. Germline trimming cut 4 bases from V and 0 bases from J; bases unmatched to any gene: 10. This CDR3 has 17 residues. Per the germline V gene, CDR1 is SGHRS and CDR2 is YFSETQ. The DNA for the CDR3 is TGCGCCAGCAGCCCCGGGGCAGGGGGCACTAGCACAGATACGCAGTATTTT. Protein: CASSPGAGGTSTDTQYF.

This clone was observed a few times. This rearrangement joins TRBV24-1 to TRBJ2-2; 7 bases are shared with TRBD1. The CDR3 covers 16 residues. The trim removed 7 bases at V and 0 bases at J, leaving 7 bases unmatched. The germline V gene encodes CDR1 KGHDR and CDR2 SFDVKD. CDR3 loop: CATSFPGTANTGELFF. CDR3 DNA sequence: TGTGCCACCAGCTTCCCCGGGACAGCGAACACCGGGGAGCTGTTTTTT.

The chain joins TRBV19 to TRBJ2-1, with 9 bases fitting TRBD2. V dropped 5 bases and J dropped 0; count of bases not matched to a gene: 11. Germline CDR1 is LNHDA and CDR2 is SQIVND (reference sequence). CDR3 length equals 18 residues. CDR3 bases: TGTGCCAGTAGTCTACAGACTAGCGGTGAGAGCTCCTACAATGAGCAGTTCTTC. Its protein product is CASSLQTSGESSYNEQFF. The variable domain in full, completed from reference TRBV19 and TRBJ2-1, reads DGGITQSPKYLFRKEGQNVTLSCEQNLNHDAMYWYRQDPGQGLRLIYYSQIVNDFQKGDIAEGYSVSREKKESFPLTVTSAQKNPTAFYLCASSLQTSGESSYNEQFFGPGTRLTVL.

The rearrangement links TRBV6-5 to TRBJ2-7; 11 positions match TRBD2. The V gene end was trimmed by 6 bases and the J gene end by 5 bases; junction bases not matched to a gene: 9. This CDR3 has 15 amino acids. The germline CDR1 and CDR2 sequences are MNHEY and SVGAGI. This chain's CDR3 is CASSYRLAGLNEQYF. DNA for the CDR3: TGTGCCAGCAGCTACCGACTAGCGGGACTCAACGAGCAGTACTTC.

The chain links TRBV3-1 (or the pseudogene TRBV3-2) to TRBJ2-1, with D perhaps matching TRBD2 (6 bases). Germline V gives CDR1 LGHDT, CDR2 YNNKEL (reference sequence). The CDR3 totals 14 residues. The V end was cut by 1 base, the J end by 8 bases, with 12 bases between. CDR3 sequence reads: CASSQAGEVHEQFF. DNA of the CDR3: TGTGCCAGCAGCCAAGCGGGAGAGGTTCATGAGCAGTTCTTC.

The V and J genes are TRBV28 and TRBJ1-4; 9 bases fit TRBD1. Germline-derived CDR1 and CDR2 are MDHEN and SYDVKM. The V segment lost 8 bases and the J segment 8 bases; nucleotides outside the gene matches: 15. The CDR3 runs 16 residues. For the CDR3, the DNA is TGTGCCAGCTCAAGTACCGTGGACAGGGGAGGAGAAAAACTGTTTTTT. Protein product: CASSSTVDRGGEKLFF.

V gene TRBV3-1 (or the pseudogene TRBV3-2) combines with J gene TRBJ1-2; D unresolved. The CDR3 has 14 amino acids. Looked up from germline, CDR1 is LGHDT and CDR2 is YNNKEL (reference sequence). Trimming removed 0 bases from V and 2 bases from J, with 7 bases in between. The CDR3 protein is CASSQDTLNYGYTF. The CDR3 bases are TGTGCCAGCAGCCAAGACACTTTGAACTATGGCTACACCTTC.

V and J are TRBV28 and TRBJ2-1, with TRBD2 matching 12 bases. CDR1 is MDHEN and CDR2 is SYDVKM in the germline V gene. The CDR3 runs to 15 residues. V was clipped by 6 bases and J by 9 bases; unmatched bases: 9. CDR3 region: CASSRPSGRASEQFF. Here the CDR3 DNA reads TGTGCCAGCAGCCGCCCTAGCGGGAGGGCAAGTGAGCAGTTCTTC.

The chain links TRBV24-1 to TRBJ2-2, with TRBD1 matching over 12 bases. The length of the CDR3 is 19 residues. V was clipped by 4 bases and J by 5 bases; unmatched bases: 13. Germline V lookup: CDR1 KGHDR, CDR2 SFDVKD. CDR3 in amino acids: CATSELPGQGATGTGELFF. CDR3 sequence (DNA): TGTGCCACCAGTGAATTACCGGGACAGGGGGCGACGGGAACCGGGGAGCTGTTTTTT.

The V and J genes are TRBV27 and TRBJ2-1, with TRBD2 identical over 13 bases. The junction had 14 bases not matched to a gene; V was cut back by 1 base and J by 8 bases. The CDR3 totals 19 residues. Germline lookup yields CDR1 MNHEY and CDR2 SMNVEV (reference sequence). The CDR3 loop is CASSLYPPGLAGVGYEQFF. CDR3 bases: TGTGCCAGCAGTTTATACCCTCCCGGACTAGCGGGAGTTGGCTATGAGCAGTTCTTC.

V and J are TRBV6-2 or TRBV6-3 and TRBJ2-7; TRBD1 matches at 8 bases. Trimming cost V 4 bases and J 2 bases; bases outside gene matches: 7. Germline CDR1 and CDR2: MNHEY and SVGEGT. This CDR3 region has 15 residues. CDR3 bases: TGTGCCAGCAGTTCCAGGGGGCGCGTCCCCTACGAGCAGTACTTC. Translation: CASSSRGRVPYEQYF.

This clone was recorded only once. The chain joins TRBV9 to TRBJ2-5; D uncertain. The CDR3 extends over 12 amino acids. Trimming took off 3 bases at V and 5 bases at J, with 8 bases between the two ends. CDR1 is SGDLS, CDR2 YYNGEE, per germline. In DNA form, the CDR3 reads TGTGCCAGCAGCGCTAGTGGGGAGACCCAGTACTTC. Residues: CASSASGETQYF.

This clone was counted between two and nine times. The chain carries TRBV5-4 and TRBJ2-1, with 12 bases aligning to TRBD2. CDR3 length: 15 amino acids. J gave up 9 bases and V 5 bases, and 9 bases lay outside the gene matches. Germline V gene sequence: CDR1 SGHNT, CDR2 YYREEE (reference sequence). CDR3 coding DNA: TGTGCCAGCAGTCCTCCTAGCGGGAGGGCCACTGAGCAGTTCTTC. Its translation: CASSPPSGRATEQFF.

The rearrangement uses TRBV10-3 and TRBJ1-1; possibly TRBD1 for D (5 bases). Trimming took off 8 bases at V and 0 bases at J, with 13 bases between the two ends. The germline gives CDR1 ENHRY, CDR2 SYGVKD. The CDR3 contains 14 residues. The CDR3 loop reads CAISATALNTEAFF. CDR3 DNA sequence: TGTGCCATCTCGGCGACAGCTTTGAACACTGAAGCTTTCTTT.

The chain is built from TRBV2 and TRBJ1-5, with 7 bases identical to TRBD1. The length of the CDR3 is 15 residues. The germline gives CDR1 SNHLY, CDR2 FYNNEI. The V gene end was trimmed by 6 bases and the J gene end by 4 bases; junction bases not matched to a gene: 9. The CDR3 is CASSLGQVGNQPQHF. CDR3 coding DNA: TGTGCCAGCAGCCTTGGACAGGTGGGGAATCAGCCCCAGCATTTT.

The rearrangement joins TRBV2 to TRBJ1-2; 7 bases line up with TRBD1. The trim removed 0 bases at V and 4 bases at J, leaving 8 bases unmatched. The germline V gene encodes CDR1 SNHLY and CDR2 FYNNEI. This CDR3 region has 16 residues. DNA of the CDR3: TGTGCCAGCAGTGAAGCAGAGACAGGGCTAAGCTATGGCTACACCTTC. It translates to CASSEAETGLSYGYTF.

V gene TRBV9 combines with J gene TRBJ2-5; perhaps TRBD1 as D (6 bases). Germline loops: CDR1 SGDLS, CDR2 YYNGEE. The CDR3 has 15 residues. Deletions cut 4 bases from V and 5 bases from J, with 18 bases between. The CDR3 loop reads CASSTSGGRGETQYF. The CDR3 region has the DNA TGTGCCAGCAGCACCAGTGGGGGCAGGGGTGAGACCCAGTACTTC.

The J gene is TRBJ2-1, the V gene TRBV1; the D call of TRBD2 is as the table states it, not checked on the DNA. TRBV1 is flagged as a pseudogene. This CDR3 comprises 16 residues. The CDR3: CTSSQRCGTENNEQFF. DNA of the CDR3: TGCACCAGCAGCCAAAGATGCGGAACCGAGAACAATGAGCAGTTCTTC.

CDR3 amino acids: CASREQGRDEQYF. CDR3 nucleotide sequence: TGTGCCAGCAGGGAACAGGGTAGGGACGAGCAGTACTTC. J is TRBJ2-7 and V is TRBV12-3 or TRBV12-4; weak D call: TRBD1 (6 bases). CDR3 length: 13 residues. V was pared by 6 bases and J by 5 bases, with 14 bases between.